This entry features one T cell receptor beta chain sequence. Its antigen is not identified. Library preparation (for TCRbeta) was performed with unique molecular identifiers. TCRdb reanalysed the PCR reads using MiXCR and keeps one entry per CDR3 protein. The data show around 370,000 distinct CDR3 sequences, around 16% seen once. Per germline, CDR1 MNHEY and CDR2 SVGEGT. V lost 8 bases to trimming and J lost 6 bases; unmatched junction nucleotides: 10. The CDR3 has 13 residues. The data are from a study of T-cell reconstitution after alpha-beta-depleted transplantation in children. Regarding the study as a whole: One year after transplant, T-cell counts and diversity came mostly from newly produced T cells.

The sample here was PBMCs, mostly from graft donor cells, taken 360 days after TCRalphabeta/CD19-depleted stem cell transplant. The V gene is TRBV6-2 or TRBV6-3, the J gene TRBJ2-7; 7 positions match TRBD1. The receptor comes from a male patient between 2 and 10 years old who had a stem cell transplant for acute lymphoblastic leukemia, so the T cells may come from the graft donor. CDR3 nucleotides: TGTGCCAGCGAGAGACAGGGAGAGCGCGAGCAGTACTTC. It encodes CASERQGEREQYF.